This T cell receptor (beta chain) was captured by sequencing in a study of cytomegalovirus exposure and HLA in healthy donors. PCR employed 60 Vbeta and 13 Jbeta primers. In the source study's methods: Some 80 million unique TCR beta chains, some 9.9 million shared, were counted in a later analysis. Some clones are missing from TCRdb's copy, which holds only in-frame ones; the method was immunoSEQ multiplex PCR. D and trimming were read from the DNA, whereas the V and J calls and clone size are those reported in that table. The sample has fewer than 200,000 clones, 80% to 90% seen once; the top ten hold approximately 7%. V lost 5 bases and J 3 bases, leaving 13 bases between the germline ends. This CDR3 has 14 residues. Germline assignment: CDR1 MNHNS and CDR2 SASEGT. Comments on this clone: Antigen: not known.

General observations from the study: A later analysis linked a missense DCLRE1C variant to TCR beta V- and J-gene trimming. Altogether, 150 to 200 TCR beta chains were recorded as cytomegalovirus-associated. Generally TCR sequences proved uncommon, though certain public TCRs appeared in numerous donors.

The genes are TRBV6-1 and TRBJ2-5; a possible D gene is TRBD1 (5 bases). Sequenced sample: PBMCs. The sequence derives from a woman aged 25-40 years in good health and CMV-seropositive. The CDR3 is CASSFGHGKETQYF. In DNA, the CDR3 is TGTGCCAGCAGTTTTGGACACGGAAAAGAGACCCAGTACTTC.